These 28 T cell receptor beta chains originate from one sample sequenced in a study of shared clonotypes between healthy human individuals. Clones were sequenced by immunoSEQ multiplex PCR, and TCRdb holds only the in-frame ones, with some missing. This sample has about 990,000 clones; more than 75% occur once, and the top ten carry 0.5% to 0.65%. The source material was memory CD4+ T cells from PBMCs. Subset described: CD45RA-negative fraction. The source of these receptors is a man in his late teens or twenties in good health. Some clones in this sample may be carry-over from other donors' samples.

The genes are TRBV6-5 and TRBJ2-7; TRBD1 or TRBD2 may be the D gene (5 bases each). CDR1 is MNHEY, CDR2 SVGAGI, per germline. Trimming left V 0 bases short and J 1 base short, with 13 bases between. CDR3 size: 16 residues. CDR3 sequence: CASSYSGVGESYEQYF. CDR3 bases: TGTGCCAGCAGTTACTCGGGGGTTGGGGAATCCTACGAGCAGTACTTC.

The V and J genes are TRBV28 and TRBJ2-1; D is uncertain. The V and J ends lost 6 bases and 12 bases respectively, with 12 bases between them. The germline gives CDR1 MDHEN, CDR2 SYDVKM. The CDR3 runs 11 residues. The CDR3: CASRYAFVQFF. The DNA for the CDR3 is TGTGCCAGCAGGTACGCCTTTGTGCAGTTCTTC.

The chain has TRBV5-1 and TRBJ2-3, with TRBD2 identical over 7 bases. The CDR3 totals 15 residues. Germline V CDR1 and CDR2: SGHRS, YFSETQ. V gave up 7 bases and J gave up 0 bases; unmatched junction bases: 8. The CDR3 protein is CASSPSGPSTDTQYF. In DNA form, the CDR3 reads TGCGCCAGCTCCCCTAGCGGACCGAGCACAGATACGCAGTATTTT.

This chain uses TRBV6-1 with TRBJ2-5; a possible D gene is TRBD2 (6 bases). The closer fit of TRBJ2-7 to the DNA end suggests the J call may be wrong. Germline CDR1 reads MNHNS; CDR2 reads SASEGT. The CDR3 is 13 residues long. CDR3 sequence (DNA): TGTGCGCTCCTAAGGGCGGGGCCCTACGAGCAGTACTTC. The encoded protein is CALLRAGPYEQYF.

The CDR3 is CASSGVYRSFSSSGANVLTF. CDR3 sequence (DNA): TGCGCCAGCAGCGGAGTGTACAGGAGTTTTAGCTCATCTGGGGCCAACGTCCTGACTTTC. The V and J genes are TRBV4-1 and TRBJ2-6, with a weak D call TRBD1 (5 bases). The CDR3 is made up of 20 amino acids. Germline CDR1 MGHRA, CDR2 YSYEKL. V was trimmed by 5 bases and J by 1 base, leaving 24 bases between them.

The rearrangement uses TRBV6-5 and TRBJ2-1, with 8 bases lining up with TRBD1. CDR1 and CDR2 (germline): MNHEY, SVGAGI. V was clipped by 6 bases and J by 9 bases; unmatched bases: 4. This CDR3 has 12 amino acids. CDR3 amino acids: CASRTGVSEQFF. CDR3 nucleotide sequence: TGTGCCAGCAGGACAGGGGTTTCTGAGCAGTTCTTC.

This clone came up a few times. CDR3 protein: CASKLAGTETQYF. DNA for the CDR3: TGTGCCAGCAAACTAGCGGGAACTGAAACCCAGTACTTC. The chain is built from TRBV6-5 and TRBJ2-5; TRBD2 agrees at 10 bases. Germline loops: CDR1 MNHEY, CDR2 SVGAGI. The CDR3 runs 13 residues. V was pared by 7 bases and J by 8 bases, with 7 bases of the junction left unmatched.

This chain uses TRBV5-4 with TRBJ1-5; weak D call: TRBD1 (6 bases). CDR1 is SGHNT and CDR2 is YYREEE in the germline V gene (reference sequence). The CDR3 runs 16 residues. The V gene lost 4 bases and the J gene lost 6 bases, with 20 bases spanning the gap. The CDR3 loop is CASSAAGVFPSQPQHF. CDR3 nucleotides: TGTGCCAGCAGCGCGGCAGGGGTGTTCCCCAGTCAGCCCCAGCATTTT.

The CDR3 coding sequence is TGCATAGCGGCGGGGCACGATGAGCAGTTCTTC. The encoded protein is CIAAGHDEQFF. The chain combines TRBV20-1 with TRBJ2-1, with D possibly matching TRBD2 (6 bases). Germline V lookup: CDR1 DFQATT, CDR2 SNEGSKA (reference sequence). This CDR3 region has 11 residues.

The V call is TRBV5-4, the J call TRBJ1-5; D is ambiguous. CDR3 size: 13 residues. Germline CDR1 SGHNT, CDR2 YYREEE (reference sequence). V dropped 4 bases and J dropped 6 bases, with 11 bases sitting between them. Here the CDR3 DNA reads TGTGCCAGCAGCCCCGAATCGGGTCAGCCCCAGCATTTT. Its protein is CASSPESGQPQHF.

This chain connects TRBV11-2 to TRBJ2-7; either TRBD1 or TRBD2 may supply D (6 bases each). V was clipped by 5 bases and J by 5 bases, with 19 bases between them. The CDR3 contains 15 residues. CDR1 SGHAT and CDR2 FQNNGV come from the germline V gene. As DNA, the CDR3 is TGTGCCAGCAGCCGCCGGGAGAGGGGGGTCGACGAGCAGTACTTC. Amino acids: CASSRRERGVDEQYF. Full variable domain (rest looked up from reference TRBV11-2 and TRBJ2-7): EAGVAQSPRYKIIEKRQSVAFWCNPISGHATLYWYQQILGQGPKLLIQFQNNGVVDDSQLPKDRFSAERLKGVDSTLKIQPAKLEDSAVYLCASSRRERGVDEQYFGPGTRLTVT.

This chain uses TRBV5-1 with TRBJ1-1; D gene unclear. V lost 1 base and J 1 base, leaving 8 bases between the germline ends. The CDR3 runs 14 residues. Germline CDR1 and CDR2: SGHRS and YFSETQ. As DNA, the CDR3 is TGCGCCAGCAGCTTGCTACTTACGAACACTGAAGCTTTCTTT. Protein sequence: CASSLLLTNTEAFF.

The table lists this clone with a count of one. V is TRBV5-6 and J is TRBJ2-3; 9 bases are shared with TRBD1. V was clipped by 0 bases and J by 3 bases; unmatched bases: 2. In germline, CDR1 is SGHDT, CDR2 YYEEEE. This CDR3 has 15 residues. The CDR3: CASSLGTGETDTQYF. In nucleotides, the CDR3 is TGTGCCAGCAGCTTGGGGACAGGGGAGACAGATACGCAGTATTTT.

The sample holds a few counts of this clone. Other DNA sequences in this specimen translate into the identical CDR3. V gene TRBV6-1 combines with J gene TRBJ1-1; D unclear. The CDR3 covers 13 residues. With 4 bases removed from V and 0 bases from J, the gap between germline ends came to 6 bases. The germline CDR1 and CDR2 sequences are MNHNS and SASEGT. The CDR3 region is CASSGVVNTEAFF. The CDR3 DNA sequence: TGTGCCAGCAGTGGAGTCGTGAACACTGAAGCTTTCTTT.

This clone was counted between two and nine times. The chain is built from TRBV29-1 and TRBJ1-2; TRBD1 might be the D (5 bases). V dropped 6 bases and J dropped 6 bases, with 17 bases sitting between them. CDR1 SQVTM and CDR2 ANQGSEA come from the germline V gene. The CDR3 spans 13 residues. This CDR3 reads CSVGGGSMDGYTF. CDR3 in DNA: TGCAGCGTGGGGGGAGGTTCTATGGATGGCTACACCTTC.

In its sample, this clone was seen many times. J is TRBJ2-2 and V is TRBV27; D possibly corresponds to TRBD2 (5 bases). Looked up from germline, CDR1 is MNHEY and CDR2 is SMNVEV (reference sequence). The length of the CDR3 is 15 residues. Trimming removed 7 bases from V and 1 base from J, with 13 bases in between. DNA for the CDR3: TGTGCCAGCACGCAGCGGAAACTGAACACCGGGGAGCTGTTTTTT. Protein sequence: CASTQRKLNTGELFF.

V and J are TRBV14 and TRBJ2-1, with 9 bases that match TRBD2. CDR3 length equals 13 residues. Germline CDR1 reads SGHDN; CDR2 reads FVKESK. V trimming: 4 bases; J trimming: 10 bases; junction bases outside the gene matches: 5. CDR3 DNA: TGTGCCAGCAGCCGGATAGCGGGAGTCGAGCAGTTCTTC. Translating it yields CASSRIAGVEQFF.

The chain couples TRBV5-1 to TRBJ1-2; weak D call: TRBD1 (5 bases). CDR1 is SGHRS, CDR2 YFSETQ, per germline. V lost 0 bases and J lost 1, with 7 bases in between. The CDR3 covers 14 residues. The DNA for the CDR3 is TGCGCCAGCAGCTTGGCCAGGGTTAACTATGGCTACACCTTC. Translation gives CASSLARVNYGYTF.

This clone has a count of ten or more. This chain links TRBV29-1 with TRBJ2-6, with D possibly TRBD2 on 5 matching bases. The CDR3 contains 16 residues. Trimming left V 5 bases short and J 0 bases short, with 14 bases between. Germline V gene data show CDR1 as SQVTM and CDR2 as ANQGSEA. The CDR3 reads CSVSVGLSSGANVLTF. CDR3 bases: TGCAGCGTTTCTGTCGGACTGAGCTCTGGGGCCAACGTCCTGACTTTC. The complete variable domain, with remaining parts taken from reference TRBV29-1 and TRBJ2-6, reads SAVISQKPSRDICQRGTSLTIQCQVDSQVTMMFWYRQQPGQSLTLIATANQGSEATYESGFVIDKFPISRPNLTFSTLTVSNMSPEDSSIYLCSVSVGLSSGANVLTFGAGSRLTVL.

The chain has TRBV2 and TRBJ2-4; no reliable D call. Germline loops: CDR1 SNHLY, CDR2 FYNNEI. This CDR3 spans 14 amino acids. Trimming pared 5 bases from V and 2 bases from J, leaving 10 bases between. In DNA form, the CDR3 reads TGTGCCAGCAGTCCCCGATTAACCAAAAACATTCAGTACTTC. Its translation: CASSPRLTKNIQYF.

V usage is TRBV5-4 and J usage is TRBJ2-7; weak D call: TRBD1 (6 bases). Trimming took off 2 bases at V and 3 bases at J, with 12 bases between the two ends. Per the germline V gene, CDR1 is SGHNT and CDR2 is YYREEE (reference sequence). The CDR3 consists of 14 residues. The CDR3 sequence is CASSFGQGHYEQYF. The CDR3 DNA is TGTGCCAGCAGCTTTGGCCAGGGGCACTACGAGCAGTACTTC. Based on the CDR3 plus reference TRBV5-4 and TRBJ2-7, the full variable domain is ETGVTQSPTHLIKTRGQQVTLRCSSQSGHNTVSWYQQALGQGPQFIFQYYREEENGRGNFPPRFSGLQFPNYSSELNVNALELDDSALYLCASSFGQGHYEQYFGPGTRLTVT.

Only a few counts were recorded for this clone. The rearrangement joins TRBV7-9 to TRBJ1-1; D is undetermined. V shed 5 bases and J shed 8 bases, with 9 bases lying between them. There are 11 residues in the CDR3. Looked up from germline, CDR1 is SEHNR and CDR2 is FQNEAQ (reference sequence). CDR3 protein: CASSGPREAFF. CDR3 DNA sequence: TGTGCCAGCAGCGGGCCCAGGGAAGCTTTCTTT.

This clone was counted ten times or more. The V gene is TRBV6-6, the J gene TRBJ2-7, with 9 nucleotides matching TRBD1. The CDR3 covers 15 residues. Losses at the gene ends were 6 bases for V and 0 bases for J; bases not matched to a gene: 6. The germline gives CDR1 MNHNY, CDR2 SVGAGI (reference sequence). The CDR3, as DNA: TGTGCCAGCAGCCGCGGACAGGGGAGCTCCTACGAGCAGTACTTC. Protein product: CASSRGQGSSYEQYF.

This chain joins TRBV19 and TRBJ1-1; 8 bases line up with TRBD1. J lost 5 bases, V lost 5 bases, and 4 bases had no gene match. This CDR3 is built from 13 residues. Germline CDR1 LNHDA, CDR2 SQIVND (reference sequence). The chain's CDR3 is CASSRGQETEAFF. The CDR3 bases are TGTGCCAGTAGTCGGGGACAGGAGACTGAAGCTTTCTTT. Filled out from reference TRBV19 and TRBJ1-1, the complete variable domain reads DGGITQSPKYLFRKEGQNVTLSCEQNLNHDAMYWYRQDPGQGLRLIYYSQIVNDFQKGDIAEGYSVSREKKESFPLTVTSAQKNPTAFYLCASSRGQETEAFFGQGTRLTVV.

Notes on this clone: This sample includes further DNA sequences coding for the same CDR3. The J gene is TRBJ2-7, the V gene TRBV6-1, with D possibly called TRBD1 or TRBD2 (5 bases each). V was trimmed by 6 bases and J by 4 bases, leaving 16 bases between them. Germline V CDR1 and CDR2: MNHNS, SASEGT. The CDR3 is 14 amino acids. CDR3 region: CASRPGTSGYEQYF. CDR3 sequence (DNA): TGTGCCAGCAGACCCGGGACCTCGGGGTACGAGCAGTACTTC.

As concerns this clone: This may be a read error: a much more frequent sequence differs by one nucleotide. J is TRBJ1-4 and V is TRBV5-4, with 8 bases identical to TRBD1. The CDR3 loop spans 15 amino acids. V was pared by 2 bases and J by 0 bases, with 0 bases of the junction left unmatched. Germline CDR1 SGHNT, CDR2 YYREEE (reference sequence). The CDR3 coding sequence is TGTGCCAGCAGCTTACAGGGGGCAACTAATGAAAAACTGTTTTTT. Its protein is CASSLQGATNEKLFF.

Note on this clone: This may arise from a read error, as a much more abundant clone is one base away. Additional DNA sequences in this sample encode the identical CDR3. The CDR3 sequence: CSAGAGWGMNTEAFF. The CDR3 DNA reads TGTAGCGCTGGGGCGGGTTGGGGAATGAACACTGAAGCTTTCTTT. The chain joins TRBV29-1 to TRBJ1-1; maybe TRBD1 (5 bases). The CDR3 totals 15 residues. Germline CDR1 SQVTM, CDR2 ANQGSEA.

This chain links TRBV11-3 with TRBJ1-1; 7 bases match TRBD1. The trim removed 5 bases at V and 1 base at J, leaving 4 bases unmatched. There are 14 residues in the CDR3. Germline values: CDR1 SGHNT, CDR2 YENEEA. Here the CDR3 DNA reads TGTGCCAGCAGCCGAGGGGGCTCGAACACTGAAGCTTTCTTT. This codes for CASSRGGSNTEAFF.